The rows below give T cell receptor beta chains drawn from one sample of a study of T cells in Graves' hyperthyroidism and ophthalmopathy. One entry per CDR3 protein results from TCRdb running MiXCR on the multiplex PCR reads. Of about 690,000 distinct CDR3 sequences in the sample, 17% were seen once. The source material was blood. The source of these receptors is a man in his fifties with Graves' hyperthyroidism. Both conserved end residues are part of each CDR3. The order of the fields is V gene, CDR3 length, J gene, CDR3 protein.

v_call: TRBV7-2; cdr3_length: 16; j_call: TRBJ2-7; cdr3_aa: CASSLLVTLAGDEQYF
v_call: TRBV28; cdr3_length: 12; j_call: TRBJ1-6; cdr3_aa: CASNPGVTPLHF
v_call: TRBV18; cdr3_length: 16; j_call: TRBJ2-6; cdr3_aa: CASSLRQGAGANVLTF
v_call: TRBV24-1; cdr3_length: 12; j_call: TRBJ2-5; cdr3_aa: CATSDPHETQYF
v_call: TRBV27; cdr3_length: 14; j_call: TRBJ1-6; cdr3_aa: CASSLSPTGSPLHF
v_call: TRBV6-4; cdr3_length: 13; j_call: TRBJ1-5; cdr3_aa: CASSDSSGQPQHF
v_call: TRBV11-2; cdr3_length: 14; j_call: TRBJ1-4; cdr3_aa: CASSLRQGREKLFF
v_call: TRBV9; cdr3_length: 16; j_call: TRBJ1-6; cdr3_aa: CASSVGGAQGNSPLHF
v_call: TRBV7-9; cdr3_length: 16; j_call: TRBJ2-3; cdr3_aa: CASSARGGGGTDTQYF
v_call: TRBV29-1; cdr3_length: 14; j_call: TRBJ2-7; cdr3_aa: CSVDETGAGYEQYF
v_call: TRBV7-2; cdr3_length: 15; j_call: TRBJ2-7; cdr3_aa: CASSPTSGATYEQYF
v_call: TRBV19; cdr3_length: 14; j_call: TRBJ2-2; cdr3_aa: CASSPVRGPGELFF
v_call: TRBV18; cdr3_length: 16; j_call: TRBJ2-6; cdr3_aa: CASRILGGAGANVLTF
v_call: TRBV11-3; cdr3_length: 13; j_call: TRBJ2-7; cdr3_aa: CASSAGTAYEQYF
v_call: TRBV20-1; cdr3_length: 15; j_call: TRBJ2-1; cdr3_aa: CSARPGREILNEQFF
v_call: TRBV3-1; cdr3_length: 16; j_call: TRBJ1-4; cdr3_aa: CASSQDLTATNEKLFF
v_call: TRBV29-1; cdr3_length: 14; j_call: TRBJ2-5; cdr3_aa: CSVFTGTKQETQYF
v_call: TRBV29-1; cdr3_length: 15; j_call: TRBJ2-2; cdr3_aa: CSVDPGQGRAGELFF
v_call: TRBV5-1; cdr3_length: 15; j_call: TRBJ2-1; cdr3_aa: CASSSSGSRNNEQFF
v_call: TRBV4-3; cdr3_length: 16; j_call: TRBJ2-1; cdr3_aa: CASSQSAGGLVNEQFF
v_call: TRBV20-1; cdr3_length: 16; j_call: TRBJ2-4; cdr3_aa: CSARDLQEEAKNIQYF
v_call: TRBV10-3; cdr3_length: 15; j_call: TRBJ2-1; cdr3_aa: CAISESGSAGNEQFF
v_call: TRBV12-3/TRBV12-4; cdr3_length: 14; j_call: TRBJ2-7; cdr3_aa: CASSPTAASYEQYF
v_call: TRBV9; cdr3_length: 13; j_call: TRBJ1-1; cdr3_aa: CASSETGYTEAFF
v_call: TRBV29-1; cdr3_length: 15; j_call: TRBJ2-5; cdr3_aa: CSVVPASGAQETQYF